This TCR beta chain was sequenced in a study of early T cells in non-severe SARS-CoV-2 infection. In the study overall: Sequencing of unsorted whole blood was done on bulk RNA, leaving chains unpaired.

The V and J ends lost 3 bases and 4 bases, in that order; junction bases with no gene match: 5. The CDR3 runs 14 residues. Concerning this clonotype: The antigen is unknown.

Individually, cDNA molecules had unique molecular identifiers attached to them. TCRdb called the 5' RACE reads again in MiXCR, with one record for every CDR3 protein. The sample lists fewer than 75,000 distinct CDR3 sequences, around 20% occurring once. Findings and caveats of the study: VDJdb matching favored anti-spike CD8 responses, missing private and CD4 specificities.

The clonotype originates from an adult who was a healthcare worker with PCR-confirmed SARS-CoV-2 infection or an uninfected control (not recorded which). V gene TRBV12-3 or TRBV12-4 combines with J gene TRBJ1-1; 7 bases agree with TRBD1. The specimen comprised whole blood, sampled at baseline. The CDR3 region is CASSFEGAGTEAFF. The CDR3 DNA is TGTGCCAGCAGTTTTGAGGGGGCGGGCACTGAAGCTTTCTTT.